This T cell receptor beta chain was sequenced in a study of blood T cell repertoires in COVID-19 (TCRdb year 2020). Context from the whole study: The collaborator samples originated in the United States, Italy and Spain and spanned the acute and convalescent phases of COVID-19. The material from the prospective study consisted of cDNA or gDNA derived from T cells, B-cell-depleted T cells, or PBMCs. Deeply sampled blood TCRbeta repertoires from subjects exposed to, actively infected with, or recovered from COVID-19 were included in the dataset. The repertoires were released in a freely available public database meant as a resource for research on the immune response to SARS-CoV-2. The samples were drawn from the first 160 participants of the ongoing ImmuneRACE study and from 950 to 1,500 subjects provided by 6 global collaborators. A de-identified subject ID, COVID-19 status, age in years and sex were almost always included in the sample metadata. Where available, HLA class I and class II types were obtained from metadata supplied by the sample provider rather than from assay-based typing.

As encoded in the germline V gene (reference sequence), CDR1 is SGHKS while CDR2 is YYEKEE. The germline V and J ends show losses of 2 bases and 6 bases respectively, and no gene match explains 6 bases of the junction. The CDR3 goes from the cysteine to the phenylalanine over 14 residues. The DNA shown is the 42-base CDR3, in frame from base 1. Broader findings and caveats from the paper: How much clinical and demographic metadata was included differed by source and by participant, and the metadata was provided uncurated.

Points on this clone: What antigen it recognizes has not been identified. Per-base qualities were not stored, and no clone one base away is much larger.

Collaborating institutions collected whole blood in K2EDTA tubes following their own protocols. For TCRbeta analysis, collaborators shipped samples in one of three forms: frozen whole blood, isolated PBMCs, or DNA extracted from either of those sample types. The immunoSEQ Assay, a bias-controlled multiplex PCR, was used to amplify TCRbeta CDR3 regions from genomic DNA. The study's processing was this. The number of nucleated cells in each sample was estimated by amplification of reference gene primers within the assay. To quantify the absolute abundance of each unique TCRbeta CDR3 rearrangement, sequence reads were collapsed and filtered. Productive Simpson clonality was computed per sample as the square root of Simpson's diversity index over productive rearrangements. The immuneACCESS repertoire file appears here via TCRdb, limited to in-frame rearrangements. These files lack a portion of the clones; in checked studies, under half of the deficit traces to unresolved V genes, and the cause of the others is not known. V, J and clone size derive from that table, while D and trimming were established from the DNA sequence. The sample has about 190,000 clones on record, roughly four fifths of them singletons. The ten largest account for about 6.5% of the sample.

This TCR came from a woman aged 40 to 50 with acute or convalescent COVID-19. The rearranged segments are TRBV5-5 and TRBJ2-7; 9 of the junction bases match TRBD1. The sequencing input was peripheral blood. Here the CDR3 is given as CASSLGTGIGEQYF. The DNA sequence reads TGTGCCAGCAGCTTAGGGACAGGGATCGGCGAGCAGTACTTC. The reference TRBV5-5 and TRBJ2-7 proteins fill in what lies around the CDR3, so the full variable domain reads DAGVTQSPTHLIKTRGQQVTLRCSPISGHKSVSWYQQVLGQGPQFIFQYYEKEERGRGNFPDRFSARQFPNYSSELNVNALLLGDSALYLCASSLGTGIGEQYFGPGTRLTVT.